This T cell receptor (beta chain) originates from a study of cytomegalovirus exposure and HLA in healthy donors. Study observations and caveats: On later analysis, the bulk of CMV-associated TCR beta chains appeared to be HLA-restricted. Reportedly, a later analysis found an Asian-associated ancestry cluster had fewer N-insertions than the roughly 700-donor mean. Three of the chains that were CMV-associated were confirmed in vitro to be specific for CMV antigens. A later examination showed that TCR association rates differed by HLA locus, with DRB1 most and HLA-C fewest.

The CDR3 is 14 residues long. Germline lookup yields CDR1 MDHEN and CDR2 SYDVKM. J was trimmed by 4 bases and V by 7 bases; bases with no gene match: 7. The PCR was carried out with 60 Vbeta primers and 13 Jbeta primers. Assay used: immunoSEQ multiplex PCR; TCRdb lists only in-frame clones, some missing. The data hold 100,000 to 150,000 clones, with approximately 80% observed a single time. As concerns this clone: Its antigen is currently unknown.

Sequencing was performed on PBMCs. The source of this sequence is a woman younger than 30 in good health and CMV-seropositive. The gene calls are TRBV28 and TRBJ2-7; 10 nucleotides align to TRBD2. CDR3 sequence reads: CASTTLSGGYEQYF. The DNA of the CDR3 is TGTGCCAGCACCACTCTTAGCGGGGGGTACGAGCAGTACTTC. The complete variable domain, with remaining parts taken from reference TRBV28 and TRBJ2-7, reads DVKVTQSSRYLVKRTGEKVFLECVQDMDHENMFWYRQDPGLGLRLIYFSYDVKMKEKGDIPEGYSVSREKKERFSLILESASTNQTSMYLCASTTLSGGYEQYFGPGTRLTVT.